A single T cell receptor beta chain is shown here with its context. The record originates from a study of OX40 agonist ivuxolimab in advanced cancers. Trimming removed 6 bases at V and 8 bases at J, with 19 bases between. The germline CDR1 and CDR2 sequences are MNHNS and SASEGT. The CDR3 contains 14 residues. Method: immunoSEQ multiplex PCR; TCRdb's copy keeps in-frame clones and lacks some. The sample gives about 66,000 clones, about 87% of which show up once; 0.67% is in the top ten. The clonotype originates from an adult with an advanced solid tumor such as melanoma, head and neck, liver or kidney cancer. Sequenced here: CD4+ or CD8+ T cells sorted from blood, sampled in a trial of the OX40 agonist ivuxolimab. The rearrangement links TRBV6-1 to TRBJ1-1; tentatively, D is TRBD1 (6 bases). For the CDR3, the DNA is TGTGCCAGCAGCACGGACAGCGGTCGGGGGGAAGCTTTCTTT. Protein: CASSTDSGRGEAFF.